The next 30 T cell receptor beta chains were all read from a single sample in a study of cytomegalovirus exposure and HLA in healthy donors. Profiled with immunoSEQ multiplex PCR; TCRdb holds only in-frame clones, not every one. The repertoire consists of some 220,000 clones, with under 95% occurring once and the leading ten covering 1% to 1.2%. The sample consisted of PBMCs. The receptors derive from a woman between 18 and 30 years old in good health and CMV-seronegative.

The chain is built from TRBV5-1 and TRBJ2-7; D perhaps matches TRBD1 (6 bases). CDR1 and CDR2 from the germline V gene are SGHRS and YFSETQ. V gave up 3 bases and J gave up 7 bases, with 26 bases separating them. CDR3 length: 17 amino acids. Here the CDR3 DNA reads TGCGCCAGCAGCTCCGGGACACGACAGGTTTGGTTTGGAGAGCAGTACTTC. Its translation is CASSSGTRQVWFGEQYF. Supplemented by reference TRBV5-1 and TRBJ2-7, the full variable domain reads KAGVTQTPRYLIKTRGQQVTLSCSPISGHRSVSWYQQTPGQGLQFLFEYFSETQRNKGNFPGRFSGRQFSNSRSEMNVSTLELGDSALYLCASSSGTRQVWFGEQYFGPGTRLTVT.

The chain recombines TRBV30 with TRBJ1-1; D is uncertain. In germline, CDR1 is GTSNPN, CDR2 SVGIG (reference sequence). CDR3 length: 12 amino acids. Between the trimmed V and J ends, which lost 4 bases and 6 bases, there was a span of 12 bases. CDR3 bases: TGTGCCTGGAAAGACTCTTTCGCTGAAGCTTTCTTT. It specifies CAWKDSFAEAFF.

The chain combines TRBV28 with TRBJ1-1; D uncertain. Germline loops: CDR1 MDHEN, CDR2 SYDVKM. This CDR3 has 12 residues. Trimming pared 6 bases from V and 2 bases from J, leaving 7 bases between. The CDR3 region is CASSTVNTEAFF. CDR3 sequence (DNA): TGTGCCAGCAGCACAGTAAACACTGAAGCTTTCTTT.

The chain has TRBV7-7 and TRBJ2-5; 11 bases are a match to TRBD1. Trimming took 5 bases from V and 5 from J; bases not matched to a gene: 4. Germline-derived CDR1 and CDR2 are SSHAT and FNYEAQ (reference sequence). CDR3 size: 14 residues. As DNA, the CDR3 is TGTGCCAGCAGCCGGGACAGGGGGTTCGAGACCCAGTACTTC. It specifies CASSRDRGFETQYF.

The J gene is TRBJ2-7, the V gene TRBV2, with 8 bases identical to TRBD1. Looked up from germline, CDR1 is SNHLY and CDR2 is FYNNEI. The CDR3 totals 13 residues. The J segment lost 6 bases and the V segment lost 7 bases, leaving 8 bases of the junction unmatched. DNA for the CDR3: TGTGCCAGCAATTTCCAGGGGGCATCCGAGCAGTACTTC. Protein product: CASNFQGASEQYF.

J is TRBJ2-1 and V is TRBV7-9; 7 positions agree with TRBD1. The V gene's germline CDR1 is SEHNR and CDR2 FQNEAQ (reference sequence). Trimming cost V 8 bases and J 0 bases; bases outside gene matches: 7. The CDR3 contains 15 residues. The CDR3 here is CASRGTVSSYNEQFF. As DNA, the CDR3 is TGTGCCAGCCGAGGGACAGTAAGCTCCTACAATGAGCAGTTCTTC.

The chain carries TRBV7-2 and TRBJ2-1; 7 nucleotides match TRBD2. Germline V lookup: CDR1 SGHTA, CDR2 FQGNSA. V shed 0 bases, J shed 9 bases, and the junction held 8 bases outside the gene matches. The CDR3 runs to 15 residues. The CDR3 DNA reads TGTGCCAGCAGCTTAGCGGGGAGGGCCCGGGGTGAGCAGTTCTTC. It yields the protein CASSLAGRARGEQFF.

This chain connects TRBV2 to TRBJ2-1; D perhaps matches TRBD2 (5 bases). The CDR3 consists of 10 residues. The V and J ends lost 8 bases and 10 bases respectively, with 9 bases between them. Germline V lookup: CDR1 SNHLY, CDR2 FYNNEI. The CDR3 DNA reads TGTGCCAGCGGAGGAGACGAGCAGTTCTTC. Translated, it gives CASGGDEQFF.

V gene TRBV6-5 combines with J gene TRBJ2-3; D is unresolved. Trimming pared 2 bases from V and 3 bases from J, leaving 6 bases between. Germline V CDR1 and CDR2: MNHEY, SVGAGI. The CDR3 is 13 residues long. The DNA of the CDR3 is TGTGCCAGCAGTTACGGTCAGACAGATACGCAGTATTTT. This gives the protein CASSYGQTDTQYF.

Of note for this clone: Other DNA sequences of this sample code for an identical CDR3. The gene calls are TRBV6-1 and TRBJ1-2, with D hard to call. The germline V and J ends were trimmed by 4 bases and 2 bases, with 8 bases remaining between them. CDR3 length equals 13 residues. CDR1 and CDR2 from the germline V gene are MNHNS and SASEGT. The CDR3 loop reads CASSAERNYGYTF. CDR3 nucleotides: TGTGCCAGCAGTGCCGAGAGAAACTATGGCTACACCTTC.

V and J are TRBV7-6 and TRBJ1-1; TRBD1 might be the D (6 bases). CDR3 length: 13 amino acids. V lost 0 bases and J lost 6, with 8 bases in between. Germline loops: CDR1 SGHVS, CDR2 FNYEAQ. As DNA, the CDR3 is TGTGCCAGCAGCTTAGCGAGGGGGTCTGAAGCTTTCTTT. Its translation is CASSLARGSEAFF.

CDR3 amino acids: CASTLHRGRWYEQYF. In nucleotides, the CDR3 is TGCGCCAGCACGCTTCACAGGGGGCGCTGGTACGAGCAGTACTTC. The chain joins TRBV4-1 to TRBJ2-7, with 9 bases aligning to TRBD1. With 7 bases clipped from V and 4 bases from J, the junction kept 11 bases outside the gene matches. Per germline, CDR1 MGHRA and CDR2 YSYEKL. The CDR3 is made up of 15 amino acids.

V is TRBV30 and J is TRBJ1-1; tentative D call: TRBD1 (5 bases). The CDR3 has 13 amino acids. Trimming left V 5 bases short and J 0 bases short, with 10 bases between. Per germline, CDR1 GTSNPN and CDR2 SVGIG (reference sequence). CDR3 nucleotides: TGTGCCTGGTCGACAGTAATGAACACTGAAGCTTTCTTT. Its protein is CAWSTVMNTEAFF.

The J gene is TRBJ1-4, the V gene TRBV5-1, with D possibly TRBD1 on 6 matching bases. Trimming pared 1 base from V and 5 bases from J, leaving 9 bases between. Germline V gene data show CDR1 as SGHRS and CDR2 as YFSETQ. The length of the CDR3 is 14 residues. The CDR3 sequence is CASSLTQGNEKLFF. CDR3 nucleotides: TGCGCCAGCAGCTTGACCCAGGGGAATGAAAAACTGTTTTTT.

The chain carries TRBV5-6 and TRBJ1-5; D gene uncertain. Germline V gene sequence: CDR1 SGHDT, CDR2 YYEEEE. The CDR3 covers 13 residues. V dropped 4 bases and J dropped 0 bases, with 5 bases sitting between them. The CDR3 sequence is CASSLYSNQPQHF. CDR3 nucleotides: TGTGCCAGCAGCCTATATAGCAATCAGCCCCAGCATTTT.

This chain connects TRBV9 to TRBJ1-3, with TRBD1 identical over 10 bases. Per germline, CDR1 SGDLS and CDR2 YYNGEE. The CDR3 has 18 residues. Trimming at V came to 2 bases and at J to 3 bases, leaving 11 bases not matched to a gene. Here the CDR3 DNA reads TGTGCCAGCAGCGTTGGGACCCCCGGGACAGGGGTTGGAAACACCATATATTTT. It specifies CASSVGTPGTGVGNTIYF.

The chain uses TRBV28 and TRBJ2-3; TRBD1 matches 7 bases. Trimming at V came to 3 bases and at J to 3 bases, leaving 3 bases not matched to a gene. This CDR3 has 14 residues. Germline V gene data show CDR1 as MDHEN and CDR2 as SYDVKM. The CDR3 spells CASSLQQGTDTQYF. CDR3 coding DNA: TGTGCCAGCAGTTTGCAACAGGGGACAGATACGCAGTATTTT.

The chain employs TRBV7-8 and TRBJ2-1, with 11 bases that match TRBD2. Germline V gene sequence: CDR1 SGHVS, CDR2 FQNEAQ. The CDR3 consists of 14 residues. Germline trimming cut 1 base from V and 10 bases from J; bases unmatched to any gene: 3. Here the CDR3 reads CASSLGLAGNEQFF. The CDR3 DNA follows: TGTGCCAGCAGCTTAGGACTAGCGGGAAACGAGCAGTTCTTC.

J is TRBJ2-7 and V is TRBV19; D uncertain. There are 13 residues in the CDR3. Trimming left V 10 bases short and J 3 bases short, with 16 bases between. Looked up from germline, CDR1 is LNHDA and CDR2 is SQIVND (reference sequence). CDR3 sequence: CATSEWPNYEQYF. In nucleotides, the CDR3 is TGTGCCACCTCTGAATGGCCGAACTACGAGCAGTACTTC.

This chain uses TRBV27 with TRBJ1-1, with 7 bases fitting TRBD1. Germline CDR1 is MNHEY and CDR2 is SMNVEV (reference sequence). V lost 2 bases and J lost 4; bases outside the gene matches: 1. The CDR3 spans 13 residues. CDR3 DNA sequence: TGTGCCAGCAGTTTAGCAGGGGGCACTGAAGCTTTCTTT. This codes for CASSLAGGTEAFF.

The chain carries TRBV28 and TRBJ1-6; TRBD1 agrees at 7 bases. The length of the CDR3 is 16 residues. With 6 bases clipped from V and 7 bases from J, the junction kept 12 bases outside the gene matches. Germline V gene lookup returns CDR1 MDHEN and CDR2 SYDVKM. The CDR3 region is CASSPGQMLLNSPLHF. The DNA of the CDR3 is TGTGCCAGCAGCCCGGGACAGATGCTACTAAATTCACCCCTCCACTTT.

The V and J genes are TRBV5-4 and TRBJ1-2; unclear D gene. Trimming took 0 bases from V and 0 from J, leaving 9 bases between them. CDR1 and CDR2 (germline): SGHNT, YYREEE (reference sequence). The CDR3 sequence is 15 residues long. The CDR3 DNA is TGTGCCAGCAGCTTGGCGCCGAGAGCTAACTATGGCTACACCTTC. This encodes CASSLAPRANYGYTF.

The chain links TRBV19 to TRBJ2-1, with 8 nucleotides matching TRBD1. J was trimmed by 4 bases and V by 10 bases; bases with no gene match: 9. The germline V gene has CDR1 LNHDA and CDR2 SQIVND (reference sequence). The CDR3 runs to 14 residues. As DNA, the CDR3 is TGTGCCACCTCGGGACAGGCCCTTTACAATGAGCAGTTCTTC. This translates into CATSGQALYNEQFF.

This rearrangement joins TRBV5-1 to TRBJ1-1; 9 positions match TRBD1. CDR3 length: 16 residues. The V gene's germline CDR1 is SGHRS and CDR2 YFSETQ. Trimming took 4 bases from V and 0 from J; bases not matched to a gene: 7. The CDR3 loop is CASSRSQGAMNTEAFF. The CDR3 nucleotides read TGCGCCAGCAGCAGATCACAGGGGGCAATGAACACTGAAGCTTTCTTT.

V usage is TRBV9 and J usage is TRBJ2-2; tentatively, D is TRBD2 (5 bases). Per the germline V gene, CDR1 is SGDLS and CDR2 is YYNGEE. The length of the CDR3 is 14 residues. Trimming left V 2 bases short and J 5 bases short, with 10 bases between. The CDR3 spells CASSVHGETGELFF. In DNA form, the CDR3 reads TGTGCCAGCAGCGTTCATGGGGAGACCGGGGAGCTGTTTTTT.

The J gene is TRBJ2-7, the V gene TRBV7-6; TRBD2 agrees at 7 bases. The germline V gene encodes CDR1 SGHVS and CDR2 FNYEAQ. The CDR3 is 15 amino acids. Trimming removed 1 base from V and 4 bases from J; junction bases left unmatched: 7. In DNA, the CDR3 is TGTGCCAGCAGCTTAGGCCGGGGCGGGAGTTACGAGCAGTACTTC. This encodes CASSLGRGGSYEQYF.

This chain links TRBV5-8 with TRBJ1-4, with 8 nucleotides matching TRBD1. From germline, CDR1 is SGHTS and CDR2 YDEGEE. The CDR3 loop spans 15 amino acids. V lost 4 bases to trimming and J lost 6 bases; unmatched junction nucleotides: 8. CDR3 sequence reads: CASSRFLQGDEKLFF. Here the CDR3 DNA reads TGTGCCAGCAGCCGGTTTCTACAGGGGGATGAAAAACTGTTTTTT. The full variable domain, completed using reference TRBV5-8 and TRBJ1-4, is EAGVTQSPTHLIKTRGQQATLRCSPISGHTSVYWYQQALGLGLQFLLWYDEGEERNRGNFPPRFSGRQFPNYSSELNVNALELEDSALYLCASSRFLQGDEKLFFGSGTQLSVL.

V and J are TRBV11-2 and TRBJ1-4, with unresolved D. Germline lookup yields CDR1 SGHAT and CDR2 FQNNGV. V was clipped by 5 bases and J by 5 bases, with 12 bases between them. CDR3 length equals 14 residues. The CDR3 loop is CASSLTHGNEKLFF. In DNA form, the CDR3 reads TGTGCCAGCAGCCTCACGCACGGGAATGAAAAACTGTTTTTT. The full variable domain, its missing parts supplied by reference TRBV11-2 and TRBJ1-4, is EAGVAQSPRYKIIEKRQSVAFWCNPISGHATLYWYQQILGQGPKLLIQFQNNGVVDDSQLPKDRFSAERLKGVDSTLKIQPAKLEDSAVYLCASSLTHGNEKLFFGSGTQLSVL.

The V call is TRBV9, the J call TRBJ2-5, with 12 bases aligning to TRBD2. Germline CDR1 SGDLS, CDR2 YYNGEE. The CDR3 consists of 15 residues. J gave up 5 bases and V 1 base, and 3 bases lay outside the gene matches. The CDR3 sequence is CASSVLAGGRETQYF. CDR3 DNA sequence: TGTGCCAGCAGCGTACTAGCGGGAGGGCGGGAGACCCAGTACTTC.

This clone was found once. The gene calls are TRBV28 and TRBJ2-7; 8 positions agree with TRBD2. V lost 3 bases and J lost 5; bases outside the gene matches: 9. This CDR3 comprises 15 residues. Germline CDR1 is MDHEN and CDR2 is SYDVKM. CDR3 sequence (DNA): TGTGCCAGCAGTTTCCCGGGACTAGGAGGCGACGAGCAGTACTTC. Protein: CASSFPGLGGDEQYF.